This T cell receptor (beta chain) was captured in a study of OX40 agonist ivuxolimab in advanced cancers. Study-level points and caveats: At doses 0.1 to 3.0 mg/kg, CD4+ and CD8+ clones expanded.

The method was immunoSEQ multiplex PCR; TCRdb's version includes in-frame clones alone and lacks a portion of them. The sample carries 15,000 to 20,000 clones, approximately 85% recorded once. As regards this clone: Its antigen is unknown.

The sequencing used CD4+ or CD8+ T cells sorted from blood, collected in a trial of the OX40 agonist ivuxolimab. This clonotype was sampled from an adult with an advanced solid tumor such as melanoma, head and neck, liver or kidney cancer.

CDR3 protein: CASSQVELMAYEQYF. The CDR3 region has the DNA TGCGCCAGCAGCCAAGTAGAGCTCATGGCCTACGAGCAGTACTTC. The chain links TRBV4-1 to TRBJ2-7; D is unclear. The V end was cut by 1 base, the J end by 2 bases, with 12 bases between. CDR1 is MGHRA and CDR2 is YSYEKL in the germline V gene. The CDR3 totals 15 residues.